The clone carrying this TCR beta chain is a singleton in its sample. What it binds is not known. This specimen comes from a study of shared clonotypes between healthy human individuals. Study-wide context: A donor's plate count was three for CD4 naive and three for CD4 memory; CD8 naive had two and CD8 memory one. General study results and limits: Several donors held roughly 5% of naive CD4 clonotypes in common.

The naive CD8 population came from CD45RO-negative cells selected for CCR7, without terminally differentiated effector memory CD45RA+ cells. Germline V gene lookup returns CDR1 SGHRS and CDR2 YFSETQ. The CDR3 totals 16 residues. Between the trimmed V and J ends, which lost 0 bases and 7 bases, there was a span of 20 bases. Sequencing used immunoSEQ multiplex PCR; TCRdb keeps in-frame clones, though not all of them. The sample carries 560,000 or so clones, 95% to 97% recorded once. The TCR sequence derives from a woman in her twenties or thirties in good health. Sequencing input: naive CD8+ T cells sorted from blood. The chain has TRBV5-1 and TRBJ2-7, with a tentative D call TRBD1 (5 bases). The CDR3 region is CASSLAKAGRTNEQYF. In DNA, the CDR3 is TGCGCCAGCAGCTTGGCCAAGGCAGGGCGGACGAATGAGCAGTACTTC.